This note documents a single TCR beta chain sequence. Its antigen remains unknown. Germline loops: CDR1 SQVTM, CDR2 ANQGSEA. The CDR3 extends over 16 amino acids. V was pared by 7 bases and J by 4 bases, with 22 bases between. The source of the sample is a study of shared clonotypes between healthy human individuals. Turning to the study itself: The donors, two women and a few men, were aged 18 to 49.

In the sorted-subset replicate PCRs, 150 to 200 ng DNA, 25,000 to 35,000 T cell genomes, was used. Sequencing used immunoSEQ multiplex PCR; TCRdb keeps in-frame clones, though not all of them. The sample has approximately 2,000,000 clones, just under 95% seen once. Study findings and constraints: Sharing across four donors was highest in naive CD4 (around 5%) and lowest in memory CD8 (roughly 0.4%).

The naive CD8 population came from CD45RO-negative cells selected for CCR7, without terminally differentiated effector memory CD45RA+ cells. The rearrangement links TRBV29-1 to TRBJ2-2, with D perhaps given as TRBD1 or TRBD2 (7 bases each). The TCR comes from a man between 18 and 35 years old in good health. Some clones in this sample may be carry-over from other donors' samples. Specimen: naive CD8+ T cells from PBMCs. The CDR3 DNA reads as TGCAGCGCCCAACCAGGGGGAGGGCCGCGCACCGGGGAGCTGTTTTTT. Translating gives CSAQPGGGPRTGELFF.